These 31 T cell receptor beta chains originate from one sample sequenced in a study of Ad26.COV2.S vaccination and SARS-CoV-2 variants (dated by TCRdb to the early 2020s). The treatment or condition label here, explained by the study, means: about 20 received Ad26.COV2.S at low or high dose, single or two shots; roughly five received placebo; per-sample allocation not given. For vaccine and placebo recipients, repertoires were sequenced using samples collected on day 63 after the first injection. Library preparation was by the immunoSEQ multiplex PCR assay. What TCRdb holds here is the immuneACCESS table cut down to in-frame rearrangements. Part of the clones is not present; checked against another copy, under half of the missing clones reflect an unresolved V gene, and the others are unexplained. The sample table records more than 300,000 clones; approximately 86% of these occur just once. The biggest ten clones account for under 2.5% of the sample.

The sequencing here drew on peripheral blood, taken in a trial of Ad26.COV2.S vaccine versus placebo. These receptors were collected from a person aged 18-65 years who received the Ad26.COV2.S COVID-19 vaccine or a placebo.

There are a few counts of this clone. This chain links TRBV11-3 with TRBJ2-3; D possibly corresponds to TRBD1 (6 bases). Trimming removed 4 bases at V and 2 bases at J, with 10 bases between. This CDR3 has 14 residues. Germline V gene lookup returns CDR1 SGHNT and CDR2 YENEEA. CDR3 protein: CASSWDINTDTQYF. The CDR3, as DNA: TGTGCCAGCAGCTGGGACATAAACACAGATACGCAGTATTTT.

This CDR3 reads CASSVRTGGPSSGNTIYF. DNA of the CDR3: TGTGCCAGCAGCGTCCGGACAGGGGGCCCTAGCTCTGGAAACACCATATATTTT. The chain employs TRBV9 and TRBJ1-3; 11 nucleotides match TRBD1. The V and J ends lost 2 bases and 0 bases, in that order; junction bases with no gene match: 7. CDR1 is SGDLS and CDR2 is YYNGEE in the germline V gene. The CDR3 runs to 18 residues.

This clone was counted a few times. The chain carries TRBV6-5 and TRBJ1-5; 8 bases agree with TRBD1. Germline loops: CDR1 MNHEY, CDR2 SVGAGI. The ends lost 6 bases at V and 7 bases at J; junction bases unmatched: 11. This CDR3 comprises 15 residues. The CDR3 bases are TGTGCCAGCAGCCAAGTCTCAGGGGGCGTGCAGCCCCAGCATTTT. The encoded protein is CASSQVSGGVQPQHF.

The chain couples TRBV3-1 (or the pseudogene TRBV3-2) to TRBJ2-1; 7 bases match TRBD2. The V gene end was trimmed by 0 bases and the J gene end by 8 bases; junction bases not matched to a gene: 7. This CDR3 is 15 amino acids long. Germline values: CDR1 LGHDT, CDR2 YNNKEL (reference sequence). Here the CDR3 reads CASSQDILGRDEQFF. DNA of the CDR3: TGTGCCAGCAGCCAAGACATTTTGGGGAGGGATGAGCAGTTCTTC.

The chain links TRBV24-1 to TRBJ1-5, with a weak D call TRBD1 (5 bases). CDR3 length equals 12 residues. Germline CDR1 is KGHDR and CDR2 is SFDVKD. Trimming cost V 5 bases and J 14 bases, with 15 bases left between them. CDR3 bases: TGTGCCACCAGTGCTTTAGCAGGGACGGAGCATTTT. Protein sequence: CATSALAGTEHF.

The genes are TRBV28 and TRBJ1-2; D might be TRBD1 (5 bases). The germline CDR1 and CDR2 sequences are MDHEN and SYDVKM. The length of the CDR3 is 17 residues. V gave up 8 bases and J gave up 2 bases, with 24 bases separating them. The CDR3 DNA reads TGTGCCAGCGGGCCCCCACCAGGGTTTAGTAGAAACTATGGCTACACCTTC. It codes for CASGPPPGFSRNYGYTF.

The chain links TRBV7-9 to TRBJ2-5; D may be TRBD1 or TRBD2 (5 bases each). Germline V gene sequence: CDR1 SEHNR, CDR2 FQNEAQ (reference sequence). The CDR3 totals 14 residues. The ends were cut back, 11 bases at V and 4 bases at J, with 20 bases in the middle. CDR3 coding DNA: TGTGCCGGGCAAAGAAGGGACCCCCTAGAGACCCAGTACTTC. It specifies CAGQRRDPLETQYF.

The chain carries TRBV5-1 and TRBJ1-4, with a weak D call TRBD1 (5 bases). This CDR3 spans 15 amino acids. Germline-derived CDR1 and CDR2 are SGHRS and YFSETQ. With 3 bases removed from V and 6 bases from J, the gap between germline ends came to 15 bases. The CDR3 DNA sequence: TGCGCCAGCAGCTCCCAGGGCCTTGGGGATGAAAAACTGTTTTTT. Its protein product is CASSSQGLGDEKLFF.

This clone was seen just once. The V and J genes are TRBV4-1 and TRBJ1-5; D ambiguous. CDR3 length equals 16 residues. Germline V CDR1 and CDR2: MGHRA, YSYEKL. V shed 1 base and J shed 3 bases, with 13 bases lying between them. In nucleotides, the CDR3 is TGCGCCAGCAGCCAAGCTTTTGAACAGCTCAATCAGCCCCAGCATTTT. This translates into CASSQAFEQLNQPQHF.

The chain recombines TRBV24-1 with TRBJ2-3; 8 bases are shared with TRBD2. The CDR3 is 17 amino acids. The germline V gene has CDR1 KGHDR and CDR2 SFDVKD. V lost 3 bases to trimming and J lost 3 bases; unmatched junction nucleotides: 10. The CDR3 DNA reads as TGTGCCACCAGTGATCCGGGGCGGGGGGCTGAAACAGATACGCAGTATTTT. It encodes CATSDPGRGAETDTQYF.

This chain connects TRBV6-5 to TRBJ1-1, with a possible D match to TRBD1 (5 bases). The V and J ends lost 3 bases and 8 bases respectively, with 13 bases between them. Per germline, CDR1 MNHEY and CDR2 SVGAGI. The CDR3 is 13 residues long. The CDR3 reads CASSYSNGGEAFF. CDR3 in DNA: TGTGCCAGCAGTTATTCCAACGGGGGGGAAGCTTTCTTT.

V is TRBV6-6 and J is TRBJ2-4; D unclear. CDR1 MNHNY and CDR2 SVGAGI come from the germline V gene (reference sequence). The V end was cut by 4 bases, the J end by 3 bases, with 13 bases between. The CDR3 has 15 residues. The CDR3 loop is CASSSTQRLKNIQYF. CDR3 bases: TGTGCCAGCAGTTCCACGCAACGTCTCAAAAACATTCAGTACTTC.

The rearrangement links TRBV7-8 to TRBJ1-1; a possible D gene is TRBD1 (6 bases). Trimming removed 5 bases at V and 0 bases at J, with 16 bases between. The length of the CDR3 is 16 residues. Germline-derived CDR1 and CDR2 are SGHVS and FQNEAQ. CDR3 in amino acids: CASSGRKTGVNTEAFF. CDR3 bases: TGTGCCAGCAGCGGCCGAAAGACAGGAGTGAACACTGAAGCTTTCTTT.

With regard to this clone: Relative to the germline gene, one junction end is altered; a read error may explain this. The V and J genes are TRBV24-1 and TRBJ2-7; D is perhaps TRBD2 (5 bases). This CDR3 has 12 amino acids. From germline, CDR1 is KGHDR and CDR2 SFDVKD. Here the CDR3 DNA reads TGTGCCACCAGTGGTTTGGGGAGCGAGCAGTACTTC. Its translation is CATSGLGSEQYF.

This clone showed up just once. This chain joins TRBV7-8 and TRBJ2-7; weak D call: TRBD2 (5 bases). CDR1 is SGHVS and CDR2 is FQNEAQ in the germline V gene. V lost 0 bases to trimming and J lost 6 bases, with 15 bases between them. The CDR3 runs to 15 residues. This CDR3 is CASSLATEGRGEQYF. For the CDR3, the DNA is TGTGCCAGCAGCTTAGCAACTGAGGGTCGCGGCGAGCAGTACTTC.

The CDR3 protein is CASRYTGSTDTQYF. The CDR3 DNA reads as TGTGCCAGCAGGTACACAGGGAGCACAGATACGCAGTATTTT. The chain has TRBV6-5 and TRBJ2-3; maybe TRBD1 (6 bases). This CDR3 has 14 residues. Germline V CDR1 and CDR2: MNHEY, SVGAGI. The germline V and J ends were trimmed by 6 bases and 0 bases, with 10 bases remaining between them.

The gene calls are TRBV3-1 (or the pseudogene TRBV3-2) and TRBJ2-7, with a weak D call TRBD2 (6 bases). V was trimmed by 4 bases and J by 2 bases, leaving 12 bases between them. The CDR3 is made up of 14 amino acids. Germline CDR1 is LGHDT and CDR2 is YNNKEL (reference sequence). The CDR3 protein is CASSRGTSPYEQYF. DNA of the CDR3: TGTGCCAGCAGCCGAGGGACTTCGCCCTACGAGCAGTACTTC.

This clone showed up just once. This CDR3 reads CASSPGKTSGYTF. The CDR3 bases are TGTGCCAGCAGTCCTGGGAAAACCTCTGGCTACACCTTC. The chain recombines TRBV25-1 with TRBJ1-2; D not resolved. This CDR3 spans 13 amino acids. Per the germline V gene, CDR1 is MGHDK and CDR2 is SYGVNS. The V end lost 5 bases, the J end lost 7 bases, and 14 bases lay between the germline ends.

The chain couples TRBV29-1 to TRBJ2-2, with D perhaps matching TRBD1 (6 bases). From germline, CDR1 is SQVTM and CDR2 ANQGSEA. This CDR3 comprises 14 residues. Trimming cost V 7 bases and J 6 bases, with 18 bases left between them. CDR3 DNA sequence: TGCAGCGCCCAACAGGGCGTCCTCTCCGGGGAGCTGTTTTTT. Translation: CSAQQGVLSGELFF.

The V gene is TRBV30, the J gene TRBJ1-4; no clear D gene. V gave up 2 bases and J gave up 8 bases, with 15 bases separating them. Germline V gives CDR1 GTSNPN, CDR2 SVGIG (reference sequence). The CDR3 is 14 amino acids. This CDR3 is CAWSLGSNLEKLFF. The CDR3 DNA follows: TGTGCCTGGAGTCTTGGTAGTAATCTCGAAAAACTGTTTTTT.

This clone was counted only a few times. Here the CDR3 reads CASSRGRGGRNTGELFF. As DNA, the CDR3 is TGTGCCAGCAGCCGAGGCAGGGGAGGGAGAAACACCGGGGAGCTGTTTTTT. The J gene is TRBJ2-2, the V gene TRBV3-1 (or the pseudogene TRBV3-2); possibly TRBD2 for D (7 bases). Germline-derived CDR1 and CDR2 are LGHDT and YNNKEL (reference sequence). V lost 4 bases to trimming and J lost 2 bases, with 17 bases between them. The CDR3 is 17 amino acids.

The sample holds a few counts of this clone. The DNA of the CDR3 is TGTGCCAGCAGCCAAGACAGGGATTGGAGTCAGCCCCAGCATTTT. Translating gives CASSQDRDWSQPQHF. The J gene is TRBJ1-5, the V gene TRBV3-1 (or the pseudogene TRBV3-2); D may be TRBD1 (5 bases). CDR1 is LGHDT, CDR2 YNNKEL, per germline (reference sequence). Trimming removed 0 bases from V and 6 bases from J, with 12 bases in between. The CDR3 covers 15 residues.

V gene TRBV7-9 combines with J gene TRBJ2-7; no clear D gene. This CDR3 is 13 amino acids long. Trimming shortened V by 5 bases and J by 5 bases, and 13 bases separated the two germline ends. The germline V gene has CDR1 SEHNR and CDR2 FQNEAQ (reference sequence). The CDR3 DNA follows: TGTGCCAGCAGCCTCATAGGGCTGAACGAGCAGTACTTC. This codes for CASSLIGLNEQYF. Filled out from reference TRBV7-9 and TRBJ2-7, the complete variable domain reads DTGVSQNPRHKITKRGQNVTFRCDPISEHNRLYWYRQTLGQGPEFLTYFQNEAQLEKSRLLSDRFSAERPKGSFSTLEIQRTEQGDSAMYLCASSLIGLNEQYFGPGTRLTVT.

This clone was seen a few times. CDR3 DNA: TGTGCCAGCTCACCGTTGGGCAGCATGAACACTGAAGCTTTCTTT. Translated, it gives CASSPLGSMNTEAFF. The V call is TRBV18, the J call TRBJ1-1, with D unresolved. CDR1 is KGHSH and CDR2 is LQKENI in the germline V gene. This CDR3 contains 15 residues. V was trimmed by 3 bases and J by 0 bases, leaving 11 bases between them.

The chain couples TRBV9 to TRBJ2-5; D uncertain. V was pared by 5 bases and J by 5 bases, with 19 bases between. The CDR3 has 15 residues. Germline-derived CDR1 and CDR2 are SGDLS and YYNGEE. CDR3 sequence (DNA): TGTGCCAGCAGAAGAGATGTCTCTGTGGGGGAGACCCAGTACTTC. Protein: CASRRDVSVGETQYF.

This chain links TRBV20-1 with TRBJ1-1, with unresolved D. The V and J ends lost 5 bases and 2 bases respectively, with 6 bases between them. The germline V gene has CDR1 DFQATT and CDR2 SNEGSKA (reference sequence). The CDR3 sequence is 11 residues long. In nucleotides, the CDR3 is TGCAGTGCTTCGTACAACACTGAAGCTTTCTTT. This translates into CSASYNTEAFF.

This clone appeared once. The chain is built from TRBV6-5 and TRBJ1-5; 7 bases agree with TRBD1. V shed 6 bases, J shed 7 bases, and the junction held 6 bases outside the gene matches. The germline CDR1 and CDR2 sequences are MNHEY and SVGAGI. CDR3 size: 13 residues. CDR3 in amino acids: CASSPTGPQPQHF. CDR3 in DNA: TGTGCCAGCAGCCCGACAGGGCCGCAGCCCCAGCATTTT.

The rearrangement joins TRBV7-2 to TRBJ1-3; D unclear. This CDR3 comprises 16 residues. Germline V gene lookup returns CDR1 SGHTA and CDR2 FQGNSA. V lost 1 base and J 4 bases, leaving 14 bases between the germline ends. The CDR3 is CASSLVVGGSGNTIYF. The CDR3 DNA reads TGTGCCAGCAGCTTAGTAGTAGGAGGGTCCGGAAACACCATATATTTT. The variable domain in full, with the rest retrieved from reference TRBV7-2 and TRBJ1-3, is GAGVSQSPSNKVTEKGKDVELRCDPISGHTALYWYRQSLGQGLEFLIYFQGNSAPDKSGLPSDRFSAERTGGSVSTLTIQRTQQEDSAVYLCASSLVVGGSGNTIYFGEGSWLTVV.

The count of this clone is one. The genes are TRBV7-9 and TRBJ2-3; D remains ambiguous. CDR1 SEHNR and CDR2 FQNEAQ come from the germline V gene (reference sequence). This CDR3 is built from 13 residues. V was clipped by 5 bases and J by 5 bases, with 11 bases between them. The CDR3 sequence is CASSRELRDTQYF. The CDR3 DNA reads as TGTGCCAGCAGCCGAGAATTACGAGATACGCAGTATTTT.

DNA of the CDR3: TGCGCCAGCAGTCAATCGAATTGTGGCAGGGCGCAATCAGATACGCAGTATTTT. Translation gives CASSQSNCGRAQSDTQYF. The gene calls are TRBV23-1 and TRBJ2-3, with a weak D call TRBD1 (5 bases). TRBV23-1 is labeled an ORF, and its function is uncertain. The CDR3 contains 18 residues. Trimming took 0 bases from V and 4 from J, leaving 20 bases between them.

The V and J genes are TRBV28 and TRBJ2-7; no reliable D call. The CDR3 is made up of 16 amino acids. Per the germline V gene, CDR1 is MDHEN and CDR2 is SYDVKM. Trimming cost V 3 bases and J 0 bases, with 15 bases left between them. Written as DNA, the CDR3 is TGTGCCAGCAGTTTCCAGGACGCTGCGTTCTCCTACGAGCAGTACTTC. Amino acid sequence: CASSFQDAAFSYEQYF.